The rows below give T cell receptor beta chains drawn from one sample of a study of blood T cell repertoires in COVID-19. This table comes from immunoSEQ multiplex PCR, and its TCRdb copy is limited to in-frame clones, with some not included. The sample contains around 140,000 clones, 81% of which appear only once. Material: peripheral blood. The receptors originated from a woman aged 55 to 70 with active or convalescent COVID-19. CDR3s include the opening cysteine and the closing phenylalanine or tryptophan. Fields, in order: V gene, clone size, J gene, D gene, CDR3 protein, CDR3 DNA. The D gene is left open where the match is weak. A clone size is listed for some rows: how often the clone was seen (once, few, many), or a class if it is expanded.

>TRBV11-2|once|TRBJ2-2|-
CASSFRSAGRNTGELFF
TGTGCCAGCAGCTTTCGTTCGGCGGGTAGGAACACCGGGGAGCTGTTTTTT
>TRBV18|-|TRBJ1-6|TRBD1
CASSPAGTGPNSPLHF
TGTGCCAGCTCACCGGCCGGGACAGGGCCTAATTCACCCCTCCACTTT
>TRBV5-1|-|TRBJ1-2|TRBD1
CASSVRTGGADYGYTF
TGCGCCAGCAGCGTACGGACAGGGGGCGCTGACTATGGCTACACCTTC
>TRBV6-4|once|TRBJ2-3|TRBD2
CASSSGLAGGADTQYF
TGTGCCAGCAGTTCCGGACTAGCGGGGGGCGCAGATACGCAGTATTTT
>TRBV9|-|TRBJ2-3|TRBD2
CASSPSRLAGGLDTQYF
TGTGCCAGCAGCCCCTCCCGACTAGCGGGAGGGCTAGATACGCAGTATTTT
>TRBV10-3|-|TRBJ2-3|TRBD2
CAISASGNTDTQYF
TGTGCCATCAGTGCTAGCGGGAACACAGATACGCAGTATTTT
>TRBV27|-|TRBJ2-1|TRBD1
CASSPTLDRAYNEQFF
TGTGCCAGCAGCCCCACCCTCGACAGGGCCTACAATGAGCAGTTCTTC
>TRBV21-1|-|TRBJ1-5|-
CASSNPAPWAGANQPQHF
TGTGCCAGCAGCAACCCGGCCCCCTGGGCAGGGGCTAATCAGCCCCAGCATTTT
>TRBV20-1|-|TRBJ2-3|-
CSARDGRAQYF
TGCAGTGCTAGAGATGGGCGAGCGCAGTATTTT
>TRBV29-1|-|TRBJ1-2|-
CSVEDLPGYGYTF
TGCAGCGTTGAAGATCTACCGGGTTATGGCTACACCTTC
>TRBV7-9|-|TRBJ2-3|TRBD1
CASSVQGLLTDTQYF
TGTGCCAGCAGCGTACAGGGGCTCCTCACAGATACGCAGTATTTT
>TRBV24-1|few|TRBJ2-5|TRBD1
CATSDPRTGQETQYF
TGTGCCACCAGTGACCCCCGGACAGGGCAGGAGACCCAGTACTTC
>TRBV6-2/TRBV6-3|once|TRBJ2-5|TRBD2
CASNPVGTSEETQYF
TGTGCCAGCAACCCGGTTGGGACTAGCGAAGAGACCCAGTACTTC
>TRBV28|-|TRBJ1-5|-
CASSFQQAGNQPQHF
TGTGCCAGCAGTTTCCAACAGGCAGGCAATCAGCCCCAGCATTTT
>TRBV12-1|-|TRBJ2-7|-
CASSDRRDRGLNEQYF
TGTGCCAGCAGCGATCGCCGGGACAGGGGGCTAAACGAGCAGTACTTC
>TRBV5-4|-|TRBJ2-5|TRBD2
CASSFGTSDQETQYF
TGTGCCAGCAGCTTTGGGACTAGCGACCAAGAGACCCAGTACTTC
>TRBV13|-|TRBJ2-5|TRBD2
CASTHRAGEKTQYF
TGTGCCAGCACCCACCGAGCGGGGGAAAAGACCCAGTACTTC
>TRBV5-5|once|TRBJ2-7|-
CASSLQGGHTAREQYF
TGTGCCAGCAGCTTGCAGGGGGGACATACCGCGAGGGAGCAGTACTTC
>TRBV7-2|-|TRBJ2-5|TRBD1
CASSLIEDRAQTQYF
TGTGCCAGCAGCTTAATTGAGGACAGGGCACAGACCCAGTACTTC
>TRBV7-3|-|TRBJ2-1|-
CASSPGPYNEQFF
TGTGCCAGCAGTCCGGGTCCGTACAATGAGCAGTTCTTC
>TRBV5-1|-|TRBJ2-3|TRBD2
CASSGGGAIADTQYF
TGCGCCAGCAGCGGCGGGGGGGCGATTGCAGATACGCAGTATTTT
>TRBV5-1|-|TRBJ2-1|-
CASSLNPASNEQFF
TGCGCCAGCAGCTTAAACCCTGCGTCCAATGAGCAGTTCTTC
>TRBV18|-|TRBJ1-2|TRBD1
CASSPGEQGNGYTF
TGTGCCAGCTCACCAGGGGAACAGGGGAATGGCTACACCTTC
>TRBV10-2|once|TRBJ2-1|-
CASSRQGRARYNEQFF
TGCGCCAGCAGTCGACAAGGCAGGGCTCGCTACAATGAGCAGTTCTTC
>TRBV7-2|many|TRBJ1-1|-
CASSTRLVNTEAFF
TGTGCCAGCAGCACCCGGTTGGTTAACACTGAAGCTTTCTTT
>TRBV10-3|few|TRBJ1-5|-
CAISPTQAVSPQHF
TGTGCCATCAGTCCTACACAGGCGGTATCGCCCCAGCATTTT
>TRBV9|once|TRBJ2-5|TRBD2
CASSPGGLAGGTETQYF
TGTGCCAGCAGCCCAGGGGGACTAGCGGGAGGTACAGAGACCCAGTACTTC
>TRBV6-5|once|TRBJ2-1|TRBD1
CASSLDRDNEQFF
TGTGCCAGCAGTTTGGACAGGGACAATGAGCAGTTCTTC
>TRBV29-1|-|TRBJ1-1|-
CSVEEPGLTTEAFF
TGCAGCGTTGAAGAACCGGGACTTACCACTGAAGCTTTCTTT
>TRBV5-4|once|TRBJ2-2|TRBD2
CASSRIAGVNTGELFF
TGTGCCAGCAGCCGGATAGCGGGAGTGAACACCGGGGAGCTGTTTTTT
>TRBV10-2|-|TRBJ1-6|-
CASSESALAPLHF
TGCGCCAGCAGTGAATCAGCGTTAGCACCCCTCCACTTT
>TRBV10-3|-|TRBJ1-5|TRBD1
CAIRGQSNQPQHF
TGTGCCATCAGGGGACAGTCCAATCAGCCCCAGCATTTT
>TRBV4-2|-|TRBJ2-7|-
CASSAAGASYEQYF
TGTGCCAGCAGCGCAGCAGGGGCGTCCTACGAGCAGTACTTC
>TRBV30|-|TRBJ1-6|-
CALSSYNSPLHF
TGTGCCCTAAGCTCCTATAATTCACCCCTCCACTTT
>TRBV9|-|TRBJ1-1|-
CASSVVGGGRETEAFF
TGTGCCAGCAGCGTAGTCGGCGGAGGAAGGGAGACTGAAGCTTTCTTT
>TRBV5-1|-|TRBJ2-3|TRBD2
CASSWLPASGGLDTQYF
TGCGCCAGCAGCTGGTTGCCGGCTAGCGGGGGGCTAGATACGCAGTATTTT
>TRBV5-1|-|TRBJ2-2|-
CASRLRDGTGELFF
TGCGCCAGCAGACTGCGGGACGGGACCGGGGAGCTGTTTTTT
>TRBV15|-|TRBJ2-7|TRBD1
CATSRGQGNDEQYF
TGTGCCACCAGCAGAGGACAGGGTAACGACGAGCAGTACTTC
>TRBV3-1/TRBV3-2|-|TRBJ2-5|-
CASSQDGGETQYF
TGTGCCAGCAGCCAAGATGGCGGAGAGACCCAGTACTTC
>TRBV5-6|-|TRBJ2-7|-
CASSNGLEIYEQYF
TGTGCCAGCTCAAACGGGTTGGAAATCTACGAGCAGTACTTC
>TRBV28|once|TRBJ2-7|TRBD2
CASSITTSGSPEQYF
TGTGCCAGCAGTATCACGACTAGCGGGAGTCCCGAGCAGTACTTC